The sequence of this TCR beta chain was determined in a study of PD-L1 blockade in urothelial cancer. Study-level background: Analysis of the blood was performed 3 weeks (second dose) and 6 weeks after treatment start. Points from the study as a whole: Patients with durable benefit had greater blood expansion of tumor-associated TCR clones 3 weeks into treatment.

With regard to this clone: Its specificity is not known.

Assay: immunoSEQ multiplex PCR; the TCRdb copy retains only in-frame clones and omits some. The sample holds about 130,000 clones, approximately 85% seen once. The time point: peripheral blood 6 weeks after treatment start. Urothelial carcinoma, locally advanced or metastatic, affected the patients. This sequence was found in a man aged 50 or older with urothelial cancer. Sample: PBMCs, taken around atezolizumab (anti-PD-L1) treatment.

CDR3 sequence reads: CASKPGLVAEEQYF. The CDR3, as DNA: TGTGCCAGCAAGCCGGGACTAGTGGCTGAGGAGCAGTACTTC. The chain links TRBV5-8 to TRBJ2-7; 8 positions match TRBD2. The junction had 12 bases not matched to a gene; V was cut back by 6 bases and J by 7 bases. Germline assignment: CDR1 SGHTS and CDR2 YDEGEE. CDR3 length: 14 amino acids.